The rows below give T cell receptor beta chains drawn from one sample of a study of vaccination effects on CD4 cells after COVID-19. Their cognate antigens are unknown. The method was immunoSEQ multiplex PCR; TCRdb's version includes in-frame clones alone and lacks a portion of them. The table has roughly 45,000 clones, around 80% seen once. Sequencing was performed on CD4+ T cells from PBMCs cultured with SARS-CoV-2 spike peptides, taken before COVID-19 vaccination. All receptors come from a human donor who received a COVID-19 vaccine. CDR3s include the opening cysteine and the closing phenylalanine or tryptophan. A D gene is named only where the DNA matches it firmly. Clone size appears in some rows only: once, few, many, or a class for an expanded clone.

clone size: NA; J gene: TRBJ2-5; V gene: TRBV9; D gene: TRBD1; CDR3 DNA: TGTGCCAGCAGCTCAAGGACAGGGGGCTTTGAGACCCAGTACTTC; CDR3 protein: CASSSRTGGFETQYF
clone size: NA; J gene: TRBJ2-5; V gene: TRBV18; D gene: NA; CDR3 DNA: TGTGCCAGCTCACAGGGAATCCAAGAGACCCAGTACTTC; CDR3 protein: CASSQGIQETQYF
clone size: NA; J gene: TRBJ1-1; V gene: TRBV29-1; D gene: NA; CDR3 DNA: TGCAGCGTGAACGACAGGAGGAACACTGAAGCTTTCTTT; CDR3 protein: CSVNDRRNTEAFF
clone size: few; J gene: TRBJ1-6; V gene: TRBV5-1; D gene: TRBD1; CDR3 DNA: TGCGCCAGCAGCACGCAGGGGGATAATTCACCCCTCCACTTT; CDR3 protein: CASSTQGDNSPLHF
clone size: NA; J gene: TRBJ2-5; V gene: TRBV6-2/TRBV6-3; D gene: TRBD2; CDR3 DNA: TGTGCCAGCAGTTACCCCCTCGGGAGGGAAGGTGGAAGAGAGACCCAGTACTTC; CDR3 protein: CASSYPLGREGGRETQYF
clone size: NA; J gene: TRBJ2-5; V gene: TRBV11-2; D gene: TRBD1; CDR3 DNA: TGTGCCAGCAGCCTAGACAGGGGGCGCTGGGAGACCCAGTACTTC; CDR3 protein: CASSLDRGRWETQYF
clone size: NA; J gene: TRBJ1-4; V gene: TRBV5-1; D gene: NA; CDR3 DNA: TGCGCCAGCAGCTTTATGGGGGCGGAAGAAAAACTGTTTTTT; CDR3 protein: CASSFMGAEEKLFF
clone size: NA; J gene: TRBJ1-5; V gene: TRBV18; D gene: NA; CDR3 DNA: TGTGCCAGCTCACTCGTGGGGGGAGGCAATCAGCCCCAGCATTTT; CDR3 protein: CASSLVGGGNQPQHF
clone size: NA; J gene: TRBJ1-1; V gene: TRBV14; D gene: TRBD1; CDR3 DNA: TGTGCCAGCAGCCTTAGATTGCAGGGGGCGCGTCCTTCCACTGAAGCTTTCTTT; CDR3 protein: CASSLRLQGARPSTEAFF
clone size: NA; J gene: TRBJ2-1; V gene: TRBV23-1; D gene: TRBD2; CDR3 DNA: TGCGCCAGCCAGCGGGGGGGTAGTAGCCCCCCCAATGAGCAGTTCTTC; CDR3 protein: CASQRGGSSPPNEQFF
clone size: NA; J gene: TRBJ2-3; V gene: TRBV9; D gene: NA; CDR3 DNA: TGTGCCAGCAGCGTAGCTGGTGACCGGAGCACAGATACGCAGTATTTT; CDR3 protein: CASSVAGDRSTDTQYF
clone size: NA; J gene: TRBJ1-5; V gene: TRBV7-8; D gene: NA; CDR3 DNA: TGTGCCAGCAGCTCAGAGGACAGAGCAAACAATCAGCCCCAGCATTTT; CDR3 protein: CASSSEDRANNQPQHF
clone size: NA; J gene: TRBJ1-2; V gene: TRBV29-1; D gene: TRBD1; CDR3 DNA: TGCAGCGTTGGGGATCCGGGACAGGGGCCTTACTATGGCTACACCTTC; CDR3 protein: CSVGDPGQGPYYGYTF
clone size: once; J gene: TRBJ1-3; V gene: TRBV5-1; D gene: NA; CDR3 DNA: TGCGCCAGCAGCTCGGACAGCAGCTCTGGAAACACCATATATTTT; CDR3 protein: CASSSDSSSGNTIYF
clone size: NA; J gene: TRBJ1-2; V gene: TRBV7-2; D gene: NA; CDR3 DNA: TGTGCCAGCAGCCCCCAGGGCGGTGTATCTAACTATGGCTACACCTTC; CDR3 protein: CASSPQGGVSNYGYTF
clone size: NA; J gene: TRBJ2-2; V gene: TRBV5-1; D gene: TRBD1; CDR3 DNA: TGCGCCAGCAGCTTGGGACAGGGTAGCACCGGGGAGCTGTTTTTT; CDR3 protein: CASSLGQGSTGELFF
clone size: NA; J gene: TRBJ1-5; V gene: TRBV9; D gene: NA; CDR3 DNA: TGTGCCAGCAGCGCGCTACCGGACATTACCCCAAGGCATTTT; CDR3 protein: CASSALPDITPRHF
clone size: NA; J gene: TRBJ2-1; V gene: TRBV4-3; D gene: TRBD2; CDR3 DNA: TGCGCCAGCAGCCAAGAGCCCAGCGGGGGAAATGAGCAGTTCTTC; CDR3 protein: CASSQEPSGGNEQFF
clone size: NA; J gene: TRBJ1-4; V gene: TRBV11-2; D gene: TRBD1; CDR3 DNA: TGTGCCAGCAGCCTTCAGGGGGCGACCTCTTGGGAAAAACTGTTTTTT; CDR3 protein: CASSLQGATSWEKLFF
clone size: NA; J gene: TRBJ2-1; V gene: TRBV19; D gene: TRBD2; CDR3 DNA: TGTGCCAGTAGTAGGAGCGGGGGAACCTACAATGAGCAGTTCTTC; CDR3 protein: CASSRSGGTYNEQFF
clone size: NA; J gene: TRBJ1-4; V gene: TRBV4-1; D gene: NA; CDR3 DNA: TGCGCCAGCAGCCCTCACAAGATCCAGGGCCACATGGCTACTAATGAAAAACTGTTTTTT; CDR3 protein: CASSPHKIQGHMATNEKLFF
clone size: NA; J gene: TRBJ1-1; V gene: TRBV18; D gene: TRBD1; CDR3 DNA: TGTGCCAGCTCACCATTGGACAGGACTGAAGCTTTCTTT; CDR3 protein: CASSPLDRTEAFF
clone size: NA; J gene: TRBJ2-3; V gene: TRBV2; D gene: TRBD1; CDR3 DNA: TGTGCCAGCCTTCGGGACAGGGGTACAGATACGCAGTATTTT; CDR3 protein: CASLRDRGTDTQYF
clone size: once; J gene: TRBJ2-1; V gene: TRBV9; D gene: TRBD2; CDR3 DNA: TGTGCCAGCAGCGTAGGCGGGGGAGGCCACAATGAGCAGTTCTTC; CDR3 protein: CASSVGGGGHNEQFF
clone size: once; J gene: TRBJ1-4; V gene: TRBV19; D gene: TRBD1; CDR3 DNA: TGTGCCAGCCAGGGGGGGGCGGCTAATGAAAAACTGTTTTTT; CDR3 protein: CASQGGAANEKLFF
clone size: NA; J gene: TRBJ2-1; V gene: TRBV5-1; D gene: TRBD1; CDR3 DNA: TGCGCCAGCCGGGACAGGGAGGATAATGAGCAGTTCTTC; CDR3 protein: CASRDREDNEQFF
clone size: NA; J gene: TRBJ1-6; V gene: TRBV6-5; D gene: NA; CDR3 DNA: TGTGCCAGCAGTTACTCCTGGGGGAGTACGAATTCACCCCTCCACTTT; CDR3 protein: CASSYSWGSTNSPLHF
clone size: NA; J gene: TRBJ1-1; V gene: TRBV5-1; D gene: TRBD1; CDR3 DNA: TGCGCCAGCAGCTTGGAGGGGGCGAACACTGAAGCTTTCTTT; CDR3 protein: CASSLEGANTEAFF
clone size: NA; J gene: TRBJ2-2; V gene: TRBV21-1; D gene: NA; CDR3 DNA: TGTGCCAGCAGCCCCAAAAGGGGCAGATCTAACACCGGGGAGCTGTTTTTT; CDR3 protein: CASSPKRGRSNTGELFF
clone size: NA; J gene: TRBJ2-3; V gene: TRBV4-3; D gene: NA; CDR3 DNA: TGCGCCAGCAGCCAACAGCGAACAGATACGCAGTATTTT; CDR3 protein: CASSQQRTDTQYF
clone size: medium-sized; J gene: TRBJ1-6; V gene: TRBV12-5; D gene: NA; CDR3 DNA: TGTGCTAGTGGTTTGGTAACTTCACCCCTCCACTTT; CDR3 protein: CASGLVTSPLHF
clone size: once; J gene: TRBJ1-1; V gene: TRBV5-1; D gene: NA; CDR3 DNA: TGCGCCAGCAGACCTGGATTTTTGGGGGGCACTGAAGCTTTCTTT; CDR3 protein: CASRPGFLGGTEAFF
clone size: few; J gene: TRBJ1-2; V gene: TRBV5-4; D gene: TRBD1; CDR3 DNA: TGTGCCAGCAGTTTACAGGGGGCGTATGGCTACACCTTC; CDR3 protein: CASSLQGAYGYTF